The clone carrying this TCR beta chain came up once. This specimen comes from a study of cytotoxic CD8 clonotypes in ibrutinib-treated CLL. The overall study: The patients comprised about a dozen relapsed/refractory and some 15 treatment-naive cases, about 18 IGHV unmutated.

Sequencing was performed with immunoSEQ multiplex PCR; in TCRdb, only in-frame clones are kept and a portion is missing. The table has some 130,000 clones, 80% to 90% seen once. CDR1 and CDR2 from the germline V gene are LNHDA and SQIVND (reference sequence). This CDR3 has 15 residues. Between the trimmed V and J ends, which lost 4 bases and 7 bases, there was a span of 16 bases. Sequencing was performed on PBMCs, taken after 24 months of ibrutinib treatment. V usage is TRBV19 and J usage is TRBJ1-4; a weak D match, TRBD1 (5 bases). The origin of this receptor is a human donor with chronic lymphocytic leukemia. CDR3 in DNA: TGTGCCAGTAGTACTCCCCTGGGGGTTGGTGAAAAACTGTTTTTT. Translating it yields CASSTPLGVGEKLFF.